Listed below are T cell receptor beta chains from one sample, sequenced in a study of OX40 agonist ivuxolimab in advanced cancers. Some clones are missing from TCRdb's copy, which holds only in-frame ones; the method was immunoSEQ multiplex PCR. The table records about 54,000 clones, approximately 89% of them present only once. The specimen comprised CD4+ or CD8+ T cells sorted from blood, sampled in a trial of the OX40 agonist ivuxolimab. These receptors were collected from an adult with an advanced solid tumor such as melanoma, head and neck, liver or kidney cancer. The conserved cysteine and the conserved F or W are not part of the CDR3 here. Some rows have no size entry. The others give once, few or many, or a class for an expanded clone.

TRBJ1-1 . TRBV6-5 ASSWGQGAEAF
TRBJ2-6 . TRBV4-2 ASSQEPFSDGANVLT
TRBJ1-6 . TRBV11-2 ASSLVDSNSPLH
TRBJ2-5 . TRBV6-6 ASSYKGVEQY
TRBJ1-1 . TRBV27 ASRRGGAGTEAF
TRBJ1-5 . TRBV27 ASSLSRNTRYQH
TRBJ1-2 few TRBV5-1 ASSLGGNYGYT
. . TRBV11-2 ASRSITGKPYEQY
TRBJ2-7 . TRBV6-1 ASSLRTGSDEQY
TRBJ1-2 . TRBV28 ASSPVGYGYT
TRBJ2-1 . TRBV11-3 ASSLRGLAGGPDEQF
TRBJ1-6 . TRBV9 ASSAGGSVSYNSPLH
TRBJ2-1 . TRBV2 ASSETSDSYNEQF
TRBJ2-5 . TRBV6-1 ASSESGWETQY
TRBJ1-5 . TRBV11-2 ASSSAGVGSNQPQH
TRBJ2-5 . TRBV18 ASSPGETQY
TRBJ2-7 . TRBV6-1 ASRPTGTGYEQY
TRBJ2-1 once TRBV19 ASSIAGRYNEQF
TRBJ2-7 . TRBV7-2 ASSRARGEQY
TRBJ1-1 . TRBV6-5 ASSYGPANTEAF
TRBJ2-7 . TRBV7-2 ASSWTSGRVYEQY
TRBJ2-7 . TRBV4-2 ASSLEREYEQY
TRBJ2-1 . TRBV27 ASTRGVEQF
TRBJ2-1 . TRBV6-5 ASSSTSSVQF
TRBJ1-2 . TRBV29-1 SVPPGYT
TRBJ1-4 . TRBV2 ASSLSEKLF
TRBJ2-3 . TRBV6-5 ASSLGVGGTDTQY
TRBJ1-1 . TRBV7-3 ASTIGAGTTEAF
TRBJ2-1 once TRBV9 ASSLSGTANNEQF
TRBJ2-2 . TRBV6-1 ASRMGGQIWELF
TRBJ2-3 . TRBV9 ASSAKGQGGTDTQY
TRBJ2-5 . TRBV27 ASSLRLGGETQY
TRBJ2-3 . TRBV28 ASSLLTGAQY
TRBJ2-5 . TRBV11-2 ASSFSVNQETQY
TRBJ2-3 . TRBV4-1 ASSQGGRGGLDTQY
TRBJ2-3 once TRBV5-1 ASSLEAGGPSDTQY
TRBJ1-6 . TRBV9 ASSVEDSPDNSPLH
TRBJ2-7 . TRBV7-9 ASSLLLGKQY
TRBJ1-3 once TRBV6-1 ASSEGGEGAIGNTIY
TRBJ2-2 . TRBV10-3 AITGTADTGELF
TRBJ2-5 . TRBV7-9 ASSLGLQGGETQY
TRBJ2-2 . TRBV5-1 ASRDQGAATGELF
TRBJ1-5 . TRBV5-6 ASSLEGGQPQH
TRBJ2-7 once TRBV6-6 ASTAGQGSLGEQY
TRBJ2-5 . TRBV5-1 ASSLGGREETQY
TRBJ2-5 . TRBV19 ASSIGNARGETQY
TRBJ2-7 . TRBV5-6 ASSLLQTYEQY